This T cell receptor (beta chain) was recovered during a study of identical twins. The study's findings and limits: While abundant cord blood beta clonotypes carried fewer insertions, memory repertoires showed no such pattern. Modeled out-of-frame TCR alpha sharing in monozygotic twins fell below observed levels. Sequences that were out-of-frame, alpha and twin-shared displayed an excess of low generation probability.

This clonotype was detected many times. Its matching antigen is unknown. Addition of a universal primer site occurred through template switching, and cDNA carried unique molecular identifiers. Via MiXCR, TCRdb re-called the 5' RACE reads, giving one row per CDR3 protein. This sample carries fewer than 650,000 distinct CDR3 sequences, about 7.1% of them seen once, and the ten largest clones take 1.6%. Trimming pared 7 bases from V and 4 bases from J, leaving 16 bases between. This CDR3 region has 15 residues. This sample also appeared in a second study, on yellow fever vaccine responses in identical twins.

The clonotype was recovered from a woman aged 18-35 years in good health. V and J are TRBV12-3 or TRBV12-4 and TRBJ1-4; TRBD1 is a possible D gene (5 bases). Sample: PBMCs. The CDR3 sequence is CASTDRDGRNEKLFF. The CDR3 nucleotides read TGTGCCAGCACCGACCGGGACGGCCGTAATGAAAAACTGTTTTTT.